Shown below are 27 T cell receptor beta chains from a single sample sequenced in a study of blood T cell repertoires in COVID-19. The method was immunoSEQ multiplex PCR; TCRdb's version includes in-frame clones alone and lacks a portion of them. In the table there are some 26,000 clones, around nine tenths of which are singletons. Material: peripheral blood. These TCRs come from a man aged 70-80 years with active COVID-19.

The chain recombines TRBV19 with TRBJ2-5, with a weak D call TRBD2 (5 bases). CDR1 is LNHDA, CDR2 SQIVND, per germline (reference sequence). This CDR3 spans 14 amino acids. V gave up 9 bases and J gave up 1 base, with 15 bases separating them. The CDR3 spells CASRRVGGQETQYF. As DNA, the CDR3 is TGTGCCAGCCGCAGAGTAGGAGGCCAAGAGACCCAGTACTTC.

A single count supports this clone. The chain employs TRBV7-9 and TRBJ1-4, with 7 bases identical to TRBD1. After removal of 1 base from V and 7 bases from J, the junction contained 6 bases not matched to a gene. The CDR3 covers 15 residues. The germline V gene has CDR1 SEHNR and CDR2 FQNEAQ (reference sequence). The CDR3 sequence: CASSLGAGGVEKLFF. The CDR3, as DNA: TGTGCCAGCAGCTTAGGTGCAGGGGGAGTTGAAAAACTGTTTTTT.

This sequence joins TRBV19 and TRBJ1-1, with 7 bases aligning to TRBD1. Unmatched junction bases numbered 5, after V lost 6 bases and J lost 1 base. CDR1 is LNHDA, CDR2 SQIVND, per germline (reference sequence). The CDR3 has 14 amino acids. For the CDR3, the DNA is TGTGCCAGTAGCACGAGACAGGGGAACACTGAAGCTTTCTTT. Translation: CASSTRQGNTEAFF. The entire variable domain, with the rest obtained from reference TRBV19 and TRBJ1-1, is as follows: DGGITQSPKYLFRKEGQNVTLSCEQNLNHDAMYWYRQDPGQGLRLIYYSQIVNDFQKGDIAEGYSVSREKKESFPLTVTSAQKNPTAFYLCASSTRQGNTEAFFGQGTRLTVV.

J is TRBJ2-7 and V is TRBV4-3, with D maybe TRBD2 (5 bases). Germline V lookup: CDR1 LGHNA, CDR2 YSLEER. V was shortened by 0 bases and J by 3 bases, with 12 bases between the two germline ends. This CDR3 is built from 15 residues. CDR3 sequence (DNA): TGCGCCAGCAGCCAAGATCTCCCGGGAAACTACGAGCAGTACTTC. Translation gives CASSQDLPGNYEQYF.

The CDR3 loop reads CASSQDRGNYGYTF. The CDR3 region has the DNA TGCGCCAGCAGCCAAGACAGGGGGAACTATGGCTACACCTTC. The chain is built from TRBV4-1 and TRBJ1-2, with 7 bases that match TRBD1. The CDR3 consists of 14 residues. Germline V gene lookup returns CDR1 MGHRA and CDR2 YSYEKL. With V trimmed by 0 bases and J by 2 bases, 0 bases remained unmatched.

V usage is TRBV19 and J usage is TRBJ2-3; 9 bases map to TRBD1. The V gene end was trimmed by 7 bases and the J gene end by 4 bases; junction bases not matched to a gene: 3. Germline CDR1 LNHDA, CDR2 SQIVND (reference sequence). The CDR3 has 13 residues. CDR3 sequence reads: CASTGQGADTQYF. The CDR3, as DNA: TGTGCCAGTACGGGACAGGGAGCAGATACGCAGTATTTT.

The rearrangement links TRBV6-5 to TRBJ2-2; D not resolved. Trimming left V 6 bases short and J 1 base short, with 3 bases between. CDR1 and CDR2 (germline): MNHEY, SVGAGI. This CDR3 comprises 12 residues. Here the CDR3 DNA reads TGTGCCAGCAGCAAGAACACCGGGGAGCTGTTTTTT. Its protein is CASSKNTGELFF.

The chain is built from TRBV6-1 and TRBJ1-2; D is possibly TRBD1 (6 bases). The CDR3 runs 13 residues. Germline CDR1 is MNHNS and CDR2 is SASEGT. The germline V and J ends were trimmed by 3 bases and 8 bases, with 13 bases remaining between them. DNA of the CDR3: TGTGCCAGCAGTGAGCCCCAGGGGTGGGGCTACACCTTC. This translates into CASSEPQGWGYTF.

This clone was detected a few times. V is TRBV9 and J is TRBJ2-3; TRBD1 aligns across 9 bases. The CDR3 runs 15 residues. Germline CDR1 reads SGDLS; CDR2 reads YYNGEE. The V gene end was trimmed by 4 bases and the J gene end by 1 base; junction bases not matched to a gene: 4. CDR3 nucleotides: TGTGCCAGCAGCTCCTGGACAGGGGGCACAGATACGCAGTATTTT. Its translation: CASSSWTGGTDTQYF.

CDR3 loop: CASSYSDRAQRKHF. In nucleotides, the CDR3 is TGTGCCAGCAGTTACTCCGACAGGGCTCAAAGAAAGCATTTT. The rearrangement links TRBV6-5 to TRBJ1-5; 7 bases match TRBD1. The CDR3 runs to 14 residues. The germline V gene encodes CDR1 MNHEY and CDR2 SVGAGI. Trimming cost V 0 bases and J 14 bases; bases outside gene matches: 10.

The rearrangement links TRBV5-1 to TRBJ2-3; TRBD1 might be the D (7 bases). The CDR3 contains 16 residues. CDR1 is SGHRS and CDR2 is YFSETQ in the germline V gene. Trimming removed 1 base from V and 4 bases from J, with 16 bases in between. The chain's CDR3 is CASSLPRQGGADTQYF. CDR3 DNA sequence: TGCGCCAGCAGCTTGCCAAGACAGGGAGGCGCAGATACGCAGTATTTT.

Turning to this clone: At one of its ends the junction is not consistent with the germline gene, which may arise from a read error. The rearrangement joins TRBV7-2 to TRBJ1-1; no clear D. This CDR3 is built from 13 residues. Germline V gene data show CDR1 as SGHTA and CDR2 as FQGNSA. The CDR3 protein is CASSLKTGNPIFF. The DNA of the CDR3 is TGTGCCAGCAGCTTAAAAACGGGAAACCCTATTTTTTTT.

The chain is built from TRBV7-8 and TRBJ1-4; no clear D gene. The V end was cut by 0 bases, the J end by 7 bases, with 9 bases between. From germline, CDR1 is SGHVS and CDR2 FQNEAQ. This CDR3 spans 14 amino acids. In DNA, the CDR3 is TGTGCCAGCAGCTTAGCGATGGGCCCTGAAAAACTGTTTTTT. This codes for CASSLAMGPEKLFF.

This sequence joins TRBV6-5 and TRBJ2-2, with 7 bases identical to TRBD1. V lost 7 bases, J lost 4 bases, and 6 bases stayed unmatched. The CDR3 extends over 14 amino acids. Looked up from germline, CDR1 is MNHEY and CDR2 is SVGAGI. CDR3: CASIEGAGTGELFF. CDR3 nucleotide sequence: TGTGCCAGCATAGAGGGGGCGGGCACCGGGGAGCTGTTTTTT.

The chain carries TRBV2 and TRBJ1-5; D might be TRBD1 (6 bases). Germline lookup yields CDR1 SNHLY and CDR2 FYNNEI. The CDR3 is 15 residues long. V lost 2 bases and J 5 bases, leaving 13 bases between the germline ends. The CDR3 reads CASSEFGQGYQPQHF. In nucleotides, the CDR3 is TGTGCCAGCAGTGAATTTGGGCAGGGGTATCAGCCCCAGCATTTT.

This clone is a singleton in its sample. J is TRBJ2-1 and V is TRBV6-5; 10 nucleotides match TRBD2. The CDR3 runs 15 residues. Germline V gene sequence: CDR1 MNHEY, CDR2 SVGAGI. Trimming cost V 6 bases and J 2 bases; bases outside gene matches: 4. The DNA for the CDR3 is TGTGCCAGCAGCTTAAGCGGGAGGGCCTACAATGAGCAGTTCTTC. Its translation is CASSLSGRAYNEQFF.

The chain couples TRBV5-1 to TRBJ1-6; D gene unclear. The CDR3 has 17 amino acids. Germline V lookup: CDR1 SGHRS, CDR2 YFSETQ. Trimming took off 1 base at V and 0 bases at J, with 11 bases between the two ends. The CDR3 DNA reads TGCGCCAGCAGCTTGAACCCACAGAGCTCCTATAATTCACCCCTCCACTTT. As protein: CASSLNPQSSYNSPLHF.

The J gene is TRBJ1-1, the V gene TRBV6-1; 10 positions agree with TRBD1. This CDR3 contains 15 residues. The germline gives CDR1 MNHNS, CDR2 SASEGT. V was clipped by 5 bases and J by 5 bases; unmatched bases: 8. The CDR3 DNA is TGTGCCAGCAGTACCCGGGACAGGGGTAGTACTGAAGCTTTCTTT. Protein product: CASSTRDRGSTEAFF.

The rearrangement joins TRBV14 to TRBJ2-1, with a tentative D call TRBD2 (6 bases). V lost 4 bases to trimming and J lost 4 bases, with 20 bases between them. CDR3 length: 17 amino acids. Germline lookup yields CDR1 SGHDN and CDR2 FVKESK. The CDR3 region has the DNA TGTGCCAGCAGCCTAGCGGTACTAGGCGCCGTATACAATGAGCAGTTCTTC. Protein sequence: CASSLAVLGAVYNEQFF.

V and J are TRBV3-1 (or the pseudogene TRBV3-2) and TRBJ2-5; D is ambiguous. Germline CDR1 reads LGHDT; CDR2 reads YNNKEL (reference sequence). The CDR3 length is 14 residues. The V and J ends lost 2 bases and 2 bases respectively, with 9 bases between them. The CDR3 region is CASSQPGYQETQYF. Written as DNA, the CDR3 is TGTGCCAGCAGCCAACCCGGGTATCAAGAGACCCAGTACTTC.

The chain carries TRBV5-5 and TRBJ2-3, with 7 positions matching TRBD1. V lost 0 bases and J lost 5; bases outside the gene matches: 9. CDR3 size: 16 residues. Germline V gene data show CDR1 as SGHKS and CDR2 as YYEKEE (reference sequence). The CDR3, as DNA: TGTGCCAGCAGCTTGGCACCGACAGGGTTGAAAGATACGCAGTATTTT. It yields the protein CASSLAPTGLKDTQYF. Complete variable domain (other parts from reference TRBV5-5 and TRBJ2-3): DAGVTQSPTHLIKTRGQQVTLRCSPISGHKSVSWYQQVLGQGPQFIFQYYEKEERGRGNFPDRFSARQFPNYSSELNVNALLLGDSALYLCASSLAPTGLKDTQYFGPGTRLTVL.

The rearrangement uses TRBV4-3 and TRBJ1-4, with D possibly matching TRBD1 (5 bases). The CDR3 spans 15 residues. Trimming took off 4 bases at V and 4 bases at J, with 13 bases between the two ends. Germline CDR1 is LGHNA and CDR2 is YSLEER. The CDR3 here is CASSLEGRDNEKLFF. CDR3 DNA: TGCGCCAGCAGCCTGGAGGGCAGGGATAATGAAAAACTGTTTTTT.

The V gene is TRBV2, the J gene TRBJ1-5, with 7 bases that match TRBD1. CDR1 is SNHLY and CDR2 is FYNNEI in the germline V gene. The CDR3 is made up of 13 amino acids. V shed 8 bases and J 4 bases; nucleotides not matched to a gene: 5. DNA for the CDR3: TGTGCCAGCCTGGGACAGAAGAATCAGCCCCAGCATTTT. This translates into CASLGQKNQPQHF.

On this clone: Germline and junction disagree at one end, which may indicate a read error. This chain connects TRBV7-8 to TRBJ1-1; 7 bases align to TRBD1. The germline V gene has CDR1 SGHVS and CDR2 FQNEAQ. The length of the CDR3 is 16 residues. The CDR3 loop is CASSLQVRGLKPPFLF. CDR3 sequence (DNA): TGTGCCAGCAGCTTACAGGTAAGGGGGCTGAAGCCCCCCTTCCTCTTT. The complete variable domain, with remaining parts taken from reference TRBV7-8 and TRBJ1-1, reads GAGVSQSPRYKVAKRGQDVALRCDPISGHVSLFWYQQALGQGPEFLTYFQNEAQLDKSGLPSDRFFAERPEGSVSTLKIQRTQQEDSAVYLCASSLQVRGLKPPFLFGQGTRLTVV.

The V gene is TRBV30, the J gene TRBJ2-1, with 9 bases identical to TRBD2. Looked up from germline, CDR1 is GTSNPN and CDR2 is SVGIG (reference sequence). The length of the CDR3 is 15 residues. V shed 1 base, J shed 5 bases, and the junction held 6 bases outside the gene matches. This CDR3 is CAWSERLAGHNEQFF. DNA of the CDR3: TGTGCCTGGAGTGAACGGCTAGCGGGGCACAATGAGCAGTTCTTC. The variable domain in full, completed from reference TRBV30 and TRBJ2-1, reads SQTIHQWPATLVQPVGSPLSLECTVEGTSNPNLYWYRQAAGRGLQLLFYSVGIGQISSEVPQNLSASRPQDRQFILSSKKLLLSDSGFYLCAWSERLAGHNEQFFGPGTRLTVL.

In its sample, this clone was seen once. The chain carries TRBV11-2 and TRBJ2-5; D is possibly TRBD1 (7 bases). Germline loops: CDR1 SGHAT, CDR2 FQNNGV. The CDR3 has 16 residues. V lost 1 base and J lost 4, with 16 bases in between. This chain's CDR3 is CASSLAGGGAGETQYF. The CDR3 region has the DNA TGTGCCAGCAGCTTAGCAGGAGGGGGCGCGGGAGAGACCCAGTACTTC. The whole variable domain, remainder taken from reference TRBV11-2 and TRBJ2-5, is EAGVAQSPRYKIIEKRQSVAFWCNPISGHATLYWYQQILGQGPKLLIQFQNNGVVDDSQLPKDRFSAERLKGVDSTLKIQPAKLEDSAVYLCASSLAGGGAGETQYFGPGTRLLVL.

The chain combines TRBV15 with TRBJ2-7; TRBD2 matches at 7 bases. The CDR3 extends over 14 amino acids. Germline V lookup: CDR1 LNHNV, CDR2 YYDKDF (reference sequence). The V segment lost 6 bases and the J segment 0 bases; nucleotides outside the gene matches: 5. The CDR3 nucleotides are TGTGCCACCAGTTGGGGGGGGAACTCCTACGAGCAGTACTTC. Translating it yields CATSWGGNSYEQYF.